This T cell receptor beta chain was found in a study of regulatory and conventional T cells in RAG deficiency. Sequencing was performed with immunoSEQ multiplex PCR; in TCRdb, only in-frame clones are kept and a portion is missing. The repertoire holds 30,000 to 40,000 clones, about 89% seen once, with approximately 15% in the top ten. Study conclusions and caveats: RAG-deficient patients showed markedly lower Shannon entropy and higher Simpson indices than control T-cell subsets. These Omenn syndrome Treg sorts may hold peripherally activated cells instead.

V trimming: 5 bases; J trimming: 5 bases; junction bases outside the gene matches: 8. The CDR3 runs to 14 residues. CDR1 and CDR2 (germline): GTSNPN, SVGIG (reference sequence). This clone is a singleton in its sample. Its antigen remains unidentified. The data also belong to a second study, concerning regulatory T cells. That source adds: Primers: 52 TRBV forward and 13 TRBJ reverse.

The sequence came from a human donor in good health. The rearrangement uses TRBV30 and TRBJ2-2; 7 positions agree with TRBD1. What was sequenced was CD8+ T cells sorted from blood. DNA for the CDR3: TGTGCCTGGGACAGGGTGGGGAAAACCGGGGAGCTGTTTTTT. Protein sequence: CAWDRVGKTGELFF.